Each of the 9 T cell receptor beta chains below was sequenced from the same sample in a study of CD8 T cells in ankylosing spondylitis. MiXCR, run by TCRdb on the 5' RACE reads, gives a single entry per CDR3 protein. The sample records 240,000 or so distinct CDR3 sequences, over 8.5% being singletons. The sample comprised blood, either unsorted or a sorted T cell fraction (not recorded which). The receptors originated from a male donor with ankylosing spondylitis or in good health (not recorded which).

The rearrangement uses TRBV11-1 and TRBJ1-1; possibly TRBD1 for D (6 bases). The V end was cut by 1 base, the J end by 1 base, with 19 bases between. Per germline, CDR1 SGHAT and CDR2 FQDESV (reference sequence). This CDR3 has 18 amino acids. The CDR3 DNA reads TGTGCCAGCAGCTTAGTCGGTCGAGGGGGTCACCCGAACACTGAAGCTTTCTTT. Translation: CASSLVGRGGHPNTEAFF.

This clonotype was seen repeatedly, ten times or more. The rearrangement joins TRBV24-1 to TRBJ2-1, with D unclear. Trimming cost V 5 bases and J 1 base, with 2 bases left between them. Looked up from germline, CDR1 is KGHDR and CDR2 is SFDVKD. The CDR3 runs 12 residues. CDR3 loop: CATSGSYNEQFF. CDR3 in DNA: TGTGCCACCAGTGGGTCCTACAATGAGCAGTTCTTC.

In this sample, this clonotype turned up many times. The rearrangement uses TRBV29-1 and TRBJ2-4; D might be TRBD1 (5 bases). The CDR3 runs to 12 residues. The germline CDR1 and CDR2 sequences are SQVTM and ANQGSEA. V was pared by 2 bases and J by 7 bases, with 9 bases between. The CDR3 DNA sequence: TGCAGCGTTGAAAGGGCAGGGAACATTCAGTACTTC. Its protein product is CSVERAGNIQYF.

This clonotype has at least ten counts. The chain links TRBV5-1 to TRBJ1-1; no clear D gene. The germline V and J ends were trimmed by 0 bases and 0 bases, with 6 bases remaining between them. Germline CDR1 reads SGHRS; CDR2 reads YFSETQ. The CDR3 consists of 14 residues. DNA for the CDR3: TGCGCCAGCAGCTTGGCCAGACTGAACACTGAAGCTTTCTTT. Encoded protein: CASSLARLNTEAFF.

This clonotype was detected ten times or more. V usage is TRBV5-6 and J usage is TRBJ2-7, with a possible D match to TRBD2 (6 bases). In germline, CDR1 is SGHDT, CDR2 YYEEEE. This CDR3 spans 12 amino acids. V was clipped by 0 bases and J by 12 bases, with 13 bases between them. CDR3 in DNA: TGTGCCAGCAGCTTGGCTGGGCTAGCGCTGTACTTC. Translation: CASSLAGLALYF. Full variable domain (rest looked up from reference TRBV5-6 and TRBJ2-7): DAGVTQSPTHLIKTRGQQVTLRCSPKSGHDTVSWYQQALGQGPQFIFQYYEEEERQRGNFPDRFSGHQFPNYSSELNVNALLLGDSALYLCASSLAGLALYFGPGTRLTVT.

This clonotype showed up just a few times. The chain uses TRBV24-1 and TRBJ2-2; the D gene is possibly TRBD1 (5 bases). The germline CDR1 and CDR2 sequences are KGHDR and SFDVKD. The CDR3 is 13 amino acids. Trimming removed 3 bases at V and 7 bases at J, with 8 bases between. The CDR3 protein is CATSDIRGGELFF. The CDR3 DNA follows: TGTGCCACCAGTGATATAAGGGGCGGGGAGCTGTTTTTT.

This clonotype was seen many times. CDR3 sequence reads: CASTLQGLETEAFF. The CDR3 DNA reads as TGTGCCAGCACCTTACAGGGCCTTGAGACTGAAGCTTTCTTT. V is TRBV5-6 and J is TRBJ1-1, with D perhaps TRBD1 (6 bases). The CDR3 is 14 amino acids. The germline V gene encodes CDR1 SGHDT and CDR2 YYEEEE. V was clipped by 6 bases and J by 5 bases, with 17 bases between them.

This clonotype has at least ten counts. The V and J genes are TRBV5-5 and TRBJ1-4; no clear D. The germline gives CDR1 SGHKS, CDR2 YYEKEE (reference sequence). Trimming took 0 bases from V and 10 from J, leaving 13 bases between them. The CDR3 is 14 amino acids. Here the CDR3 reads CASSLDSRRGKLFF. The CDR3 nucleotides read TGTGCCAGCAGCTTGGATTCTAGGCGGGGAAAACTGTTTTTT.

This clonotype has just a few counts. This sequence joins TRBV6-2 or TRBV6-3 and TRBJ2-1; D remains unclear. This CDR3 spans 11 amino acids. V gave up 2 bases and J gave up 8 bases, with 4 bases separating them. Germline V gives CDR1 MNHEY, CDR2 SVGEGT. In DNA, the CDR3 is TGTGCCAGCAGTTACCCGGATGAGCAGTTCTTC. Protein product: CASSYPDEQFF.